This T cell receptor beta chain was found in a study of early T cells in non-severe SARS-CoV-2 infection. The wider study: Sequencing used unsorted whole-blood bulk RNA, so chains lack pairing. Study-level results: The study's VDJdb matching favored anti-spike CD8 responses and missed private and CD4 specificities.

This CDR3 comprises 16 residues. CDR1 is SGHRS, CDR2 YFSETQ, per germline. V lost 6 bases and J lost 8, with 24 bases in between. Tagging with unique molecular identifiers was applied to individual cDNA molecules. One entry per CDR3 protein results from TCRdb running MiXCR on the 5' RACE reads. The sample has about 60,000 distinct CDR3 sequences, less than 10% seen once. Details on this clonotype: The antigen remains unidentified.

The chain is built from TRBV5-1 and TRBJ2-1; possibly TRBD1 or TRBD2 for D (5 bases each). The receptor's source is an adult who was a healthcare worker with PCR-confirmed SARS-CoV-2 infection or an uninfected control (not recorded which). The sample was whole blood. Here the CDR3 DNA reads TGCGCCAGCACCAACCGTGGGACGGTAACAGTCGATGAGCAGTTCTTC. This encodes CASTNRGTVTVDEQFF.